Presented here are 5 T cell receptor beta chains from one specimen sequenced in a study of blood T cell repertoires in COVID-19. Some clones are missing from TCRdb's copy, which holds only in-frame ones; the method was immunoSEQ multiplex PCR. This table holds about 300,000 clones, roughly 89% found once. The source material was PBMCs or T cells enriched from blood (not recorded which). These receptors came from a woman aged 45-60 years who had been exposed to COVID-19.

In this sample, this clone turned up once. The chain links TRBV4-2 to TRBJ1-3; D is possibly TRBD1 (6 bases). V lost 0 bases and J 4 bases, leaving 10 bases between the germline ends. The CDR3 totals 15 residues. Germline V CDR1 and CDR2: LGHNA, YNFKEQ. CDR3: CASSQEGAYGNTIYF. The CDR3 DNA reads TGTGCCAGCAGCCAAGAGGGGGCTTACGGAAACACCATATATTTT.

The genes are TRBV12-3 or TRBV12-4 and TRBJ2-5; possible D gene TRBD2, 6 bases. The V end was cut by 4 bases, the J end by 4 bases, with 10 bases between. CDR3 length: 13 amino acids. CDR3 region: CASSYLGGETQYF. CDR3 coding DNA: TGTGCCAGCAGTTATCTGGGAGGAGAGACCCAGTACTTC.

This rearrangement joins TRBV4-2 to TRBJ1-5; D remains ambiguous. V was trimmed by 0 bases and J by 0 bases, leaving 12 bases between them. The CDR3 consists of 17 residues. CDR1 is LGHNA, CDR2 YNFKEQ, per germline. CDR3: CASSQELTDYSNQPQHF. The CDR3 DNA reads as TGTGCCAGCAGCCAAGAACTCACAGACTATAGCAATCAGCCCCAGCATTTT.

The genes are TRBV6-5 and TRBJ1-5; 8 positions match TRBD1. The germline V gene encodes CDR1 MNHEY and CDR2 SVGAGI. The junction had 7 bases not matched to a gene; V was cut back by 0 bases and J by 6 bases. This CDR3 region has 16 residues. Here the CDR3 reads CASSYSGRGLGQPQHF. CDR3 DNA: TGTGCCAGCAGTTACTCCGGCAGGGGGCTCGGTCAGCCCCAGCATTTT.

The chain links TRBV2 to TRBJ2-2; weak D call: TRBD2 (5 bases). The CDR3 is 16 amino acids. Trimming cost V 2 bases and J 4 bases, with 14 bases left between them. From germline, CDR1 is SNHLY and CDR2 FYNNEI. CDR3 loop: CASSETGPEGTGELFF. For the CDR3, the DNA is TGTGCCAGCAGTGAAACGGGCCCCGAGGGCACCGGGGAGCTGTTTTTT.